This is a list of T cell receptor beta chains from one sample in a study of cytomegalovirus exposure and HLA in healthy donors. Assay: immunoSEQ multiplex PCR; the TCRdb copy retains only in-frame clones and omits some. In the table there are 200,000 to 250,000 clones, about 91% of which are singletons. Sequenced material: PBMCs. The receptors originated from a woman between 18 and 29 years old in good health and CMV-seronegative. The CDR3 runs from the conserved cysteine through the conserved F or W. The D gene is left open where the match is weak. A clone size is listed for some rows: how often the clone was seen (once, few, many), or a class if it is expanded.

j_call v_call clone_size d_call cdr3_nt cdr3_aa
TRBJ2-7 TRBV30 - TRBD1 TGTGCCTGGAGTGGCTCAGGGACAGGCGCCTACGAGCAGTACTTC CAWSGSGTGAYEQYF
TRBJ2-5 TRBV29-1 - - TGCAGCGTTGAAGGCCGGGGAGTAATACAAGAGACCCAGTACTTC CSVEGRGVIQETQYF
TRBJ2-5 TRBV5-1 - - TGCGCCAGCAAGTACGACGGGAGAGAAGAGACCCAGTACTTC CASKYDGREETQYF
TRBJ2-2 TRBV7-9 - - TGTGCCAGCAGCTTGGGGGGCACCGGGGAGCTGTTTTTT CASSLGGTGELFF
TRBJ2-7 TRBV4-2 - TRBD2 TGTGCCAGCAGCCAACTACTAGCGGGAGGAGGATTTGAGCAGTACTTC CASSQLLAGGGFEQYF
TRBJ2-7 TRBV2 few - TGTGCCAGCAGTGCCTATCTAGTCAACAACGAGCAGTACTTC CASSAYLVNNEQYF
TRBJ1-2 TRBV10-3 - - TGTGCCATCAGTGAGTCTTTAGGGACATCCCTCGGTGGCTACACCTTC CAISESLGTSLGGYTF
TRBJ1-4 TRBV30 - - TGTGCCTGGAGTGTACTAAGAGGTGAAAAACTGTTTTTT CAWSVLRGEKLFF
TRBJ2-7 TRBV6-5 - TRBD2 TGTGCCAGCAGCCGAACTAGCGGGGGCACGTACGAGCAGTACTTC CASSRTSGGTYEQYF
TRBJ1-1 TRBV27 - - TGTGCCAGCAGTTTATGGGGTACAGGGCGCACTGAAGCTTTCTTT CASSLWGTGRTEAFF
TRBJ2-2 TRBV6-6 few - TGTGCCAGCAGTCCCTCGGCTAGCGCGTCCGCCGGGGAGCTGTTTTTT CASSPSASASAGELFF
TRBJ2-1 TRBV5-1 - - TGCGCCAGCAGTTTTGGGGCAATTCAACCCCCCATATTTCGATCTCCCAATGAGCAGTTCTTC CASSFGAIQPPIFRSPNEQFF
TRBJ2-1 TRBV5-4 once - TGTGCCAGCAGCTTCTGGCGGCTAAGCTCCTACAATGAGCAGTTCTTC CASSFWRLSSYNEQFF
TRBJ2-5 TRBV7-6 - TRBD2 TGTGCCAGCAGCCACAGCGGGAAGCGCTACCAAGAGACCCAGTACTTC CASSHSGKRYQETQYF
TRBJ1-2 TRBV28 - TRBD1 TGTGCCAGCAGTTTATCTGGACAGGGTCGAGTTCTTGGCTACACCTTC CASSLSGQGRVLGYTF
TRBJ2-3 TRBV28 - - TGTGCCAGCAGTTTAGGGACTCGCAACACAGATACGCAGTATTTT CASSLGTRNTDTQYF
TRBJ2-7 TRBV27 - TRBD1 TGTGCCAGCAGTTCGACAGGGGATACCTACGAGCAGTACTTC CASSSTGDTYEQYF
TRBJ1-2 TRBV4-2 once TRBD1 TGTGCCAGCAGCCAAGCGCTTGGTGGACAGGGGAACTATGGCTACACCTTC CASSQALGGQGNYGYTF
TRBJ2-1 TRBV4-1 - - TGCGCCAGCAGCCTCGAAGGGCGGGGATTGAGGTCCTACAATGAGCAGTTCTTC CASSLEGRGLRSYNEQFF
TRBJ2-7 TRBV7-2 - TRBD2 TGTGCCAGCAGCTCGGGACTAGCGGGAGTCTACGAGCAGTACTTC CASSSGLAGVYEQYF
TRBJ2-2 TRBV29-1 - - TGCAGCGTTGCTGCACTTCACACCGGGGAGCTGTTTTTT CSVAALHTGELFF
TRBJ1-5 TRBV19 - TRBD1 TGTGCCAGTAGTCTCACAGGGGGAGGGCAGCCCCAGCATTTT CASSLTGGGQPQHF
TRBJ1-1 TRBV27 - TRBD1 TGTGCCACCAACCCGACAGGGAGTATTATGGGCACTGAAGCTTTCTTT CATNPTGSIMGTEAFF
TRBJ1-4 TRBV15 - TRBD1 TGTGCCACCAGCAGAGATGAACAGGGGGATGAAAAACTGTTTTTT CATSRDEQGDEKLFF
TRBJ2-1 TRBV25-1 - - TGTGCCAGCAGTGAATCTTATGGCGGGATTAGGGATGAGCAGTTCTTC CASSESYGGIRDEQFF
TRBJ1-2 TRBV29-1 few - TGCAGCGTTCCCTCGGGGGCTAACTATGGCTACACCTTC CSVPSGANYGYTF
TRBJ2-2 TRBV4-1 - - TGCGCCAGCAGGCACCAGGGAAACACCGGGGAGCTGTTTTTT CASRHQGNTGELFF
TRBJ2-5 TRBV29-1 - - TGCAGCGTTGACTACGGACGTTCAAGGGGGACCCAGTACTTC CSVDYGRSRGTQYF
TRBJ2-1 TRBV5-6 - - TGTGCCAGCAGCTTCCTACTGATCTCCTACAATGAGCAGTTCTTC CASSFLLISYNEQFF
TRBJ2-3 TRBV6-5 - - TGTGCCAGCAGTTACTCACGGGTAGATACGCAGTATTTT CASSYSRVDTQYF
TRBJ1-2 TRBV6-5 - - TGTGCCAGCAGGCAGGGAACAGGGAACTATGGCTACACCTTC CASRQGTGNYGYTF
TRBJ2-7 TRBV27 - TRBD2 TGTGCCAGCAGCACCCGACTAGCTGAGACCTACGAGCAGTACTTC CASSTRLAETYEQYF
TRBJ2-1 TRBV28 - - TGTGCCAGCACAGGAGGGGCAGGGAATGAGCAGTTCTTC CASTGGAGNEQFF
TRBJ2-7 TRBV14 - TRBD1 TGTGCCAGCAGCCTAGTCGGACAGGGGGGCTACGAGCAGTACTTC CASSLVGQGGYEQYF
TRBJ2-1 TRBV7-2 - TRBD2 TGTGCCAGCAGCAGAAAGGCTAGCGGCTACAATGAGCAGTTCTTC CASSRKASGYNEQFF
TRBJ2-6 TRBV28 - - TGTGCCAGCAGGGGAAGGGCTGCGGGTTTGGCTGGGGCCAACGTCCTGACTTTC CASRGRAAGLAGANVLTF
TRBJ2-1 TRBV9 - TRBD2 TGTGCCAGCAGCCCCGTAGCGGGGACCTCCTACAATGAGCAGTTCTTC CASSPVAGTSYNEQFF
TRBJ2-5 TRBV28 - TRBD2 TGTGCCAGCAGTTTCCTGGGACTAGCGGGAGAAAGTGAGACCCAGTACTTC CASSFLGLAGESETQYF
TRBJ1-1 TRBV5-6 - - TGTGCCAGCAGCTTTGGGGCCACTGAAGCTTTCTTT CASSFGATEAFF
TRBJ2-7 TRBV2 - TRBD2 TGTGCCAGCAGTGAAAGCGGGGGCCCCTACGAGCAGTACTTC CASSESGGPYEQYF
TRBJ2-7 TRBV4-1 - - TGCGCCAGCAGCCAAGAACCACGGGCCTACGAGCAGTACTTC CASSQEPRAYEQYF
TRBJ1-5 TRBV9 once - TGTGCCAGCAGCGTAGATCCGGGTCAACATCAGCCCCAGCATTTT CASSVDPGQHQPQHF
TRBJ2-1 TRBV28 - TRBD2 TGTGCCAGCCGACTGGCGGGAGGTCCGACGCACTCCTACAATGAGCAGTTCTTC CASRLAGGPTHSYNEQFF
TRBJ1-1 TRBV2 - - TGTGCCAGCAGTCGCCCAGTAGCCATGAACACTGAAGCTTTCTTT CASSRPVAMNTEAFF
TRBJ2-7 TRBV28 - - TGTGCCAGCAGCACCATTAACAGGGTAATCTACGAGCAGTACTTC CASSTINRVIYEQYF
TRBJ1-4 TRBV28 - TRBD1 TGTGCCAGCAGTTTATTTCAGGGGGTTAGGGAAAAACTGTTTTTT CASSLFQGVREKLFF
TRBJ1-1 TRBV2 - - TGTGCCAGCAGGTACCCTCTAGGTGGGGGAGGGACTGAAGCTTTCTTT CASRYPLGGGGTEAFF
TRBJ2-3 TRBV11-1 - TRBD2 TGTGCCAGCAGCTCTGGACGGGGGGGGCACACAGATACGCAGTATTTT CASSSGRGGHTDTQYF
TRBJ2-3 TRBV5-6 once - TGTGCCAGCAGCTCCTACTCGCACAGGGTGTGGGATACGCAGTATTTT CASSSYSHRVWDTQYF